This TCR beta chain was identified in a study of identical twins. One entry per CDR3 protein, called by TCRdb with MiXCR from the 5' RACE reads. The sample comprises 300,000 to 400,000 distinct CDR3 sequences, more than 9% of which are singletons, and approximately 7.5% rests with the top ten. Another study also made use of these data, one on yellow fever vaccine responses in identical twins.

The TCR sequence derives from a woman aged 18-29 years in good health. The sample consisted of CD8+ T cells sorted from blood.

The CDR3, as DNA: TGTGCCAGCAGCTTAGGCCACAATTCCTACAATGAGCAGTTCTTC. Its translation is CASSLGHNSYNEQFF. The J gene is TRBJ2-1, the V gene TRBV7-3; D call uncertain. Trimming removed 2 bases at V and 1 base at J, with 9 bases between. The CDR3 extends over 15 amino acids. Germline lookup yields CDR1 SGHTA and CDR2 FQGTGA. Filled out from reference TRBV7-3 and TRBJ2-1, the complete variable domain reads GAGVSQTPSNKVTEKGKYVELRCDPISGHTALYWYRQSLGQGPEFLIYFQGTGAADDSGLPNDRFFAVRPEGSVSTLKIQRTERGDSAVYLCASSLGHNSYNEQFFGPGTRLTVL.